The clone carrying this TCR beta chain was detected ten times or more. This CDR3 has 14 amino acids. V lost 3 bases and J lost 7, with 10 bases in between. CDR1 SEHNR and CDR2 FQNEAQ come from the germline V gene (reference sequence). This specimen belongs to a study of T-cell reconstitution after alpha-beta-depleted transplantation in children. TCRbeta library preparation incorporated unique molecular identifiers. A single record per CDR3 protein comes from TCRdb applying MiXCR to the PCR reads. Of fewer than 400,000 distinct CDR3 sequences in the sample, about 20% were seen once. This clonotype was sampled from a human donor who donated a stem cell graft to a child with acute myeloid leukemia. Sequenced material: PBMCs from the stem cell graft donor, taken from the stem cell graft. The V gene is TRBV7-9, the J gene TRBJ1-6; possible D gene TRBD1, 6 bases. The CDR3 region is CASSFLGQNSPLHF. The CDR3 DNA follows: TGTGCCAGCAGCTTCCTTGGACAGAATTCACCCCTCCACTTT.